This passage covers 22 T cell receptor beta chains from one sample sequenced in a study of blood T cell repertoires in COVID-19. The data were produced by immunoSEQ multiplex PCR, yet TCRdb's version contains in-frame clones alone and is incomplete. The sample has 120,000 or so clones; around 85% are singletons. The specimen was peripheral blood. The origin of the receptors is a man aged 25 to 40 with COVID-19, enrolled during active disease.

The chain links TRBV29-1 to TRBJ2-1; 9 bases align to TRBD2. Germline CDR1 is SQVTM and CDR2 is ANQGSEA. J lost 4 bases, V lost 3 bases, and 10 bases had no gene match. This CDR3 has 16 amino acids. The CDR3 DNA reads as TGCAGCGTTGAGGAAATCGGGACTAGCATATACAATGAGCAGTTCTTC. Encoded protein: CSVEEIGTSIYNEQFF.

The V and J genes are TRBV5-1 and TRBJ2-6; 11 positions agree with TRBD2. Germline V gene lookup returns CDR1 SGHRS and CDR2 YFSETQ. The length of the CDR3 is 19 residues. J was trimmed by 4 bases and V by 3 bases; bases with no gene match: 12. This CDR3 is CASSWKVSGRAVGANVLTF. Written as DNA, the CDR3 is TGCGCCAGCAGCTGGAAGGTTAGCGGGAGGGCGGTGGGGGCCAACGTCCTGACTTTC. The full variable domain, with the rest looked up from reference TRBV5-1 and TRBJ2-6, is KAGVTQTPRYLIKTRGQQVTLSCSPISGHRSVSWYQQTPGQGLQFLFEYFSETQRNKGNFPGRFSGRQFSNSRSEMNVSTLELGDSALYLCASSWKVSGRAVGANVLTFGAGSRLTVL.

The genes are TRBV29-1 and TRBJ1-2; D is uncertain. The V gene lost 3 bases and the J gene lost 4 bases, with 15 bases spanning the gap. Germline V CDR1 and CDR2: SQVTM, ANQGSEA. The CDR3 covers 14 residues. The CDR3 spells CSVDRDGDTYGYTF. CDR3 coding DNA: TGCAGCGTTGATAGAGACGGGGATACCTATGGCTACACCTTC.

The chain carries TRBV28 and TRBJ2-1, with 7 bases lining up with TRBD1. The CDR3 runs to 16 residues. Germline CDR1 reads MDHEN; CDR2 reads SYDVKM. V was clipped by 2 bases and J by 12 bases; unmatched bases: 16. The CDR3 protein is CASSLRTRGRMLGQFF. The CDR3 DNA reads as TGTGCCAGCAGTTTACGAACAAGGGGGCGCATGTTAGGGCAGTTCTTC.

This chain links TRBV28 with TRBJ1-2; possibly TRBD1 for D (5 bases). CDR3 size: 16 residues. From germline, CDR1 is MDHEN and CDR2 SYDVKM. Trimming cost V 3 bases and J 0 bases, with 14 bases left between them. This CDR3 reads CASSFEGVTANYGYTF. The CDR3 DNA reads as TGTGCCAGCAGTTTTGAAGGGGTCACCGCTAACTATGGCTACACCTTC.

The genes are TRBV7-2 and TRBJ1-3; 7 bases match TRBD1. The CDR3 length is 16 residues. V shed 5 bases, J shed 4 bases, and the junction held 11 bases outside the gene matches. CDR1 is SGHTA, CDR2 FQGNSA, per germline. Here the CDR3 reads CASSPSDRRGGNTIYF. CDR3 DNA sequence: TGTGCCAGCAGCCCATCGGACAGGCGCGGGGGAAACACCATATATTTT.

This clone came up once. V and J are TRBV12-5 and TRBJ2-7, with 8 nucleotides matching TRBD2. This CDR3 region has 16 residues. The V segment lost 0 bases and the J segment 2 bases; nucleotides outside the gene matches: 6. Germline CDR1 reads LGHNT; CDR2 reads FRNRAP. In nucleotides, the CDR3 is TGTGCTAGTGGTTTGGTCCTAAGCGGGAGCCCCTACGAGCAGTACTTC. This translates into CASGLVLSGSPYEQYF. Supplemented by reference TRBV12-5 and TRBJ2-7, the full variable domain reads DARVTQTPRHKVTEMGQEVTMRCQPILGHNTVFWYRQTMMQGLELLAYFRNRAPLDDSGMPKDRFSAEMPDATLATLKIQPSEPRDSAVYFCASGLVLSGSPYEQYFGPGTRLTVT.

The chain recombines TRBV27 with TRBJ2-1; TRBD1 matches 8 bases. Trimming cost V 4 bases and J 2 bases; bases outside gene matches: 4. CDR3 length equals 15 residues. Germline CDR1 reads MNHEY; CDR2 reads SMNVEV (reference sequence). The CDR3 here is CASSSDRAAYNEQFF. In nucleotides, the CDR3 is TGTGCCAGCAGTTCGGACAGGGCGGCCTACAATGAGCAGTTCTTC.

The gene calls are TRBV30 and TRBJ1-4; D may be TRBD1 (6 bases). This CDR3 contains 13 residues. V was shortened by 2 bases and J by 8 bases, with 12 bases between the two germline ends. The germline V gene encodes CDR1 GTSNPN and CDR2 SVGIG (reference sequence). DNA of the CDR3: TGTGCCTGGAGTCTCTTCGGACAGGAAAAACTGTTTTTT. Encoded protein: CAWSLFGQEKLFF.

The chain has TRBV5-1 and TRBJ1-1, with D perhaps matching TRBD1 (5 bases). The germline CDR1 and CDR2 sequences are SGHRS and YFSETQ. CDR3 length: 13 amino acids. The ends were cut back, 0 bases at V and 5 bases at J, with 8 bases in the middle. CDR3 protein: CASSLEGLTEAFF. The CDR3, as DNA: TGCGCCAGCAGCTTGGAGGGGTTGACTGAAGCTTTCTTT.

This chain joins TRBV7-2 and TRBJ1-1; possible D gene TRBD1, 5 bases. The CDR3 is made up of 18 amino acids. Trimming left V 3 bases short and J 0 bases short, with 20 bases between. The germline V gene has CDR1 SGHTA and CDR2 FQGNSA. CDR3 in DNA: TGTGCCAGCAGCTTCGACCACAGGCTGCTCCGAATGAACACTGAAGCTTTCTTT. Translated, it gives CASSFDHRLLRMNTEAFF. Looking up the rest from reference TRBV7-2 and TRBJ1-1 gives the full variable domain: GAGVSQSPSNKVTEKGKDVELRCDPISGHTALYWYRQSLGQGLEFLIYFQGNSAPDKSGLPSDRFSAERTGGSVSTLTIQRTQQEDSAVYLCASSFDHRLLRMNTEAFFGQGTRLTVV.

The rearrangement uses TRBV5-1 and TRBJ2-3, with 8 bases lining up with TRBD2. There are 17 residues in the CDR3. The germline V gene has CDR1 SGHRS and CDR2 YFSETQ. After removal of 0 bases from V and 2 bases from J, the junction contained 8 bases not matched to a gene. The DNA of the CDR3 is TGCGCCAGCAGCTTGGCGGGGGGGAAACCTTACACAGATACGCAGTATTTT. Translation gives CASSLAGGKPYTDTQYF.

The chain has TRBV9 and TRBJ2-1, with 8 bases aligning to TRBD2. This CDR3 comprises 14 residues. After removal of 0 bases from V and 5 bases from J, the junction contained 1 base not matched to a gene. CDR1 and CDR2 from the germline V gene are SGDLS and YYNGEE. The CDR3 sequence: CASSVAGGNNEQFF. The CDR3 DNA sequence: TGTGCCAGCAGCGTAGCGGGAGGGAACAATGAGCAGTTCTTC.

The V gene is TRBV28, the J gene TRBJ1-6; a possible D gene is TRBD1 (6 bases). There are 15 residues in the CDR3. Germline CDR1 and CDR2: MDHEN and SYDVKM. Deletions cut 6 bases from V and 6 bases from J, with 15 bases between. The CDR3 here is CASSDATGINSPLHF. CDR3 DNA: TGTGCCAGCAGCGACGCAACAGGGATTAATTCACCCCTCCACTTT.

The CDR3 loop reads CATASGQGAVDTQYF. The CDR3 DNA follows: TGTGCCACCGCGTCGGGACAGGGGGCTGTAGATACGCAGTATTTT. The rearrangement links TRBV24-1 to TRBJ2-3; 12 nucleotides agree with TRBD1. The CDR3 is 15 residues long. In germline, CDR1 is KGHDR, CDR2 SFDVKD. Trimming at V came to 9 bases and at J to 5 bases, leaving 8 bases not matched to a gene.

The CDR3 region has the DNA TGTGCCAGCAGTGATACCCCATCAGGGTCCAAAAACATTCAGTACTTC. Protein: CASSDTPSGSKNIQYF. The rearrangement uses TRBV2 and TRBJ2-4, with D perhaps TRBD1 (5 bases). Germline V gene lookup returns CDR1 SNHLY and CDR2 FYNNEI. This CDR3 is built from 16 residues. V was trimmed by 3 bases and J by 2 bases, leaving 14 bases between them.

The V and J genes are TRBV4-2 and TRBJ1-2; 12 positions agree with TRBD1. CDR1 is LGHNA and CDR2 is YNFKEQ in the germline V gene. The length of the CDR3 is 17 residues. Germline trimming cut 3 bases from V and 2 bases from J; bases unmatched to any gene: 7. The CDR3 is CASSQGTGGDINYGYTF. The CDR3 DNA follows: TGTGCCAGCAGCCAGGGGACAGGGGGCGATATCAACTATGGCTACACCTTC.

This chain connects TRBV11-3 to TRBJ1-5, with 7 bases matching TRBD1. Germline CDR1 is SGHNT and CDR2 is YENEEA. V lost 3 bases, J lost 6 bases, and 8 bases stayed unmatched. This CDR3 spans 15 amino acids. CDR3 nucleotides: TGTGCCAGCAGCTTCGGAGGGGGCCCGGGTCAGCCCCAGCATTTT. This translates into CASSFGGGPGQPQHF.

The V call is TRBV4-1, the J call TRBJ1-5; TRBD1 matches 8 bases. Germline V gene data show CDR1 as MGHRA and CDR2 as YSYEKL. V shed 3 bases, J shed 4 bases, and the junction held 2 bases outside the gene matches. The CDR3 spans 14 residues. DNA for the CDR3: TGCGCCAGCAGCCAGACAGGGGATAATCAGCCCCAGCATTTT. Protein product: CASSQTGDNQPQHF.

J is TRBJ2-2 and V is TRBV10-3; the D is unclear. Germline CDR1 and CDR2: ENHRY and SYGVKD. CDR3 size: 13 residues. The V end lost 0 bases, the J end lost 5 bases, and 4 bases lay between the germline ends. The CDR3 reads CAISESETGELFF. CDR3 in DNA: TGTGCCATCAGTGAGTCGGAGACCGGGGAGCTGTTTTTT.

The chain has TRBV6-2 or TRBV6-3 and TRBJ1-5; 11 positions agree with TRBD1. The junction had 4 bases not matched to a gene; V was cut back by 5 bases and J by 7 bases. The CDR3 extends over 14 amino acids. Germline V CDR1 and CDR2: MNHEY, SVGEGT. CDR3: CASSRTGGGQPQHF. The CDR3 region has the DNA TGTGCCAGCAGTCGGACAGGGGGCGGGCAGCCCCAGCATTTT.

This clone turned up a few times. V usage is TRBV6-1 and J usage is TRBJ2-7, with a possible D match to TRBD1 (5 bases). The V gene lost 2 bases and the J gene lost 6 bases, with 23 bases spanning the gap. Germline CDR1 reads MNHNS; CDR2 reads SASEGT. The CDR3 contains 17 residues. CDR3 loop: CASSEQQALGPLAEQYF. CDR3 coding DNA: TGTGCCAGCAGTGAACAACAGGCCCTGGGTCCTCTCGCCGAGCAGTACTTC.